Listed below are T cell receptor beta chains from one sample, sequenced in a study of T cell therapy after organ transplantation. Their antigens remain unidentified. The assay was immunoSEQ multiplex PCR, and TCRdb's table has in-frame clones only and misses some. The data show roughly 1,100 clones, roughly 60% seen once. Sequencing used CD8+ T cells from blood, obtained after autologous CMV-specific T cell therapy. The receptors were gathered from a human patient who had received a solid organ transplant and had CMV disease. The graft donor may be the source of some T cells. CDR3s include the opening cysteine and the closing phenylalanine or tryptophan. The D gene is left open where the match is weak. A row's size may be missing; if present it is once, few, many or a size class.

clone size,D gene,V gene,J gene,CDR3 DNA,CDR3 protein
-,-,TRBV16,TRBJ1-1,TGTGCCAGCAGCCAATCAGACATAACGAACACTGAAGCTTTCTTT,CASSQSDITNTEAFF
-,TRBD1,TRBV28,TRBJ1-1,TGTGCCAGCACCTTGGACAGGGGACTGTGGGCTTTCTTT,CASTLDRGLWAFF
-,TRBD1,TRBV28,TRBJ2-1,TGTGCCAGCAGTTTACAGGGGGCACTTTTCAATGAGCAGTTCTTC,CASSLQGALFNEQFF
few,-,TRBV11-2,TRBJ2-7,TGTGCCAGCAGCACCAGGACAAACGAGCAGTACTTC,CASSTRTNEQYF
-,TRBD2,TRBV7-9,TRBJ2-3,TGTGCCAGCAGCCCAGGGGTAGCGGGGGACACAGATACGCAGTATTTT,CASSPGVAGDTDTQYF
-,-,TRBV28,TRBJ1-2,TGTGCCAGCAGTCCAGGGGTTTATGGCTACACCTTC,CASSPGVYGYTF
-,-,TRBV28,TRBJ2-6,TGTGCCAGCAGTAGAACACAAAGTCGGGCCAACGTCCTGACTTTC,CASSRTQSRANVLTF
-,-,TRBV21-1,TRBJ1-3,TGTGCCAGCAGCGGCAGGGAATCCTCTGGAAACACCATATATTTT,CASSGRESSGNTIYF
-,TRBD1,TRBV2,TRBJ1-1,TGTGCCAGCAAAATGACAGGGGGAGGTACTGAAGCTTTCTTT,CASKMTGGGTEAFF
-,-,TRBV27,TRBJ1-5,TGTGCCAGCAGTCCCCAAGGTAGCGGTCAGCCCCAGCATTTT,CASSPQGSGQPQHF
few,TRBD2,TRBV13,TRBJ2-3,TGTGCCAGCAGCCTCACAGCGGGAGGGCCTAGAGATACGCAGTATTTT,CASSLTAGGPRDTQYF
once,TRBD2,TRBV13,TRBJ2-7,TGTGCCAGCAGCTTAGGTGGGACTAGCGGTTACGAGCAGTACTTC,CASSLGGTSGYEQYF
-,TRBD1,TRBV18,TRBJ1-6,TGTGCCAGCTCACCACCGGACAGGGGGCTTAATTCACCCCTCCACTTT,CASSPPDRGLNSPLHF
-,-,TRBV7-9,TRBJ1-1,TGTGCCAGCAGCCTATTAGGATGGTGGGCGTGGAACACTGAAGCTTTCTTT,CASSLLGWWAWNTEAFF
few,TRBD1,TRBV6-4,TRBJ1-6,TGTGCCAGCAGCGGACAGGCCAATTCACCCCTCCACTTT,CASSGQANSPLHF
-,TRBD1,TRBV2,TRBJ2-3,TGTGCCAGCAGTGCGTTACAGGGGTACCCAGATACGCAGTATTTT,CASSALQGYPDTQYF
-,-,TRBV4-1,TRBJ2-3,TGCGCCTCCTCGAGGGGCACAGATACGCAGTATTTT,CASSRGTDTQYF
-,-,TRBV6-5,TRBJ1-2,TGTGCCAGCAGGGACGACTTGGGATCTAACTATGGCTACACCTTC,CASRDDLGSNYGYTF
few,-,TRBV7-7,TRBJ2-5,TGTGCCAGCAGCTTAGATCCGTTCGCCCAAGAGACCCAGTACTTC,CASSLDPFAQETQYF
-,-,TRBV7-2,TRBJ2-3,TGTGCCAGCAGCCTCCGAACAGATACGCAGTATTTT,CASSLRTDTQYF
few,-,TRBV6-6,TRBJ1-5,TGTGCCAGCAGTTACTCGAATAATCAGCCCCAGCATTTT,CASSYSNNQPQHF
-,TRBD1,TRBV4-1,TRBJ1-1,TGCGCCAGCAGCCAAGATCGCGTTCCCTGGACAGGGGACACTGAAGCTTTCTTT,CASSQDRVPWTGDTEAFF